This T cell receptor beta chain was retrieved from a study of post-analysis software for immune sequencing data. Study-wide background: Included courses were relapsing-remitting and secondary progressive multiple sclerosis; progressive-relapsing multiple sclerosis was also included.

As to this clonotype: Its target is unknown.

TCR beta cDNA libraries included unique molecular identifiers. T cells numbering about 0.95 to 11 million gave rise to about 490,000 cDNA molecules. TCRdb reprocessed the PCR reads via MiXCR and lists one record per CDR3 protein. The sample includes about 190,000 distinct CDR3 sequences, over 25% of them seen just once. Study outcomes and limitations: TRBV segments more frequent in patients than in controls numbered roughly 5 and included TRBV5-6, TRBV5-1 and TRBV20-1. There was significantly lower normalized Chao1 diversity in multiple sclerosis patients than in controls. F measure showed strong co-clustering of same-batch samples.

V shed 4 bases and J shed 10 bases, with 8 bases lying between them. The CDR3 has 11 residues. The germline CDR1 and CDR2 sequences are MGHDK and SYGVNS. The specimen was blood. The chain is built from TRBV25-1 and TRBJ2-1; unclear D gene. This sequence originates from a girl aged 2 to 17 with multiple sclerosis. CDR3 residues: CASSGAEEQFF. Here the CDR3 DNA reads TGTGCCAGCAGTGGCGCCGAAGAGCAGTTCTTC.